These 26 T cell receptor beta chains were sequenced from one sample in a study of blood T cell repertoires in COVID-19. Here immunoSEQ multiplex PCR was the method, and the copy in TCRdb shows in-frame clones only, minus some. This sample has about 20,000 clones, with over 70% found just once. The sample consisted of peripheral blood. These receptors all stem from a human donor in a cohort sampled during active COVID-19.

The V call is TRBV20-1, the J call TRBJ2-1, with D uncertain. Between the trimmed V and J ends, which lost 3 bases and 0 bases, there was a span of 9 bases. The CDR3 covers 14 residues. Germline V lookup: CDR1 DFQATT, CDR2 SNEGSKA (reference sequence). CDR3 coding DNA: TGCAGTGCTAGTGGATCGAGCTCCTACAATGAGCAGTTCTTC. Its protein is CSASGSSSYNEQFF.

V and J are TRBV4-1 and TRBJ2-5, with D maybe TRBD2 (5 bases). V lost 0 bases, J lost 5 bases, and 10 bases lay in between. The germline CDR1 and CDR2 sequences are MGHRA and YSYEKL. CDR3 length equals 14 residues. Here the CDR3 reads CASSQDRGAETQYF. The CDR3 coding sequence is TGCGCCAGCAGCCAAGATCGGGGAGCCGAGACCCAGTACTTC.

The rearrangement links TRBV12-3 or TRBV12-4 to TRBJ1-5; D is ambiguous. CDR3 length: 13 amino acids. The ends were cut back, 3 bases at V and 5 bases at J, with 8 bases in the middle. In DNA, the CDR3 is TGTGCCAGCAGTTTTTTCCGAGATCAGCCCCAGCATTTT. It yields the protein CASSFFRDQPQHF.

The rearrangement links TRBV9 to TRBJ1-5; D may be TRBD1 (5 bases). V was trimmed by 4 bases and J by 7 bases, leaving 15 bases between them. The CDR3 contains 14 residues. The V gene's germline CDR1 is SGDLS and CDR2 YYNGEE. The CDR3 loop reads CASSSRDFGQPQHF. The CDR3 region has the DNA TGTGCCAGCAGCAGCCGGGACTTTGGGCAGCCCCAGCATTTT.

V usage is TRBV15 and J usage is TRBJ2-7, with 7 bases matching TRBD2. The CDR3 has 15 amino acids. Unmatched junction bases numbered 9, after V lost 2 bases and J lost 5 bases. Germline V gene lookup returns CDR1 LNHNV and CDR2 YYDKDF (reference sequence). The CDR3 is CATSRMGGRANEQYF. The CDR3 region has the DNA TGTGCCACCAGCAGAATGGGGGGGAGGGCCAACGAGCAGTACTTC.

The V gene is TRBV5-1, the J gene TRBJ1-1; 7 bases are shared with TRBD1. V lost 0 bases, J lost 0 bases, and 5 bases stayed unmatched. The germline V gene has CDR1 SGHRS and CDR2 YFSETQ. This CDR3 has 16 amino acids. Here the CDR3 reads CASSLAVTGLNTEAFF. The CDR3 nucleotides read TGCGCCAGCAGCTTGGCGGTGACAGGGCTGAACACTGAAGCTTTCTTT.

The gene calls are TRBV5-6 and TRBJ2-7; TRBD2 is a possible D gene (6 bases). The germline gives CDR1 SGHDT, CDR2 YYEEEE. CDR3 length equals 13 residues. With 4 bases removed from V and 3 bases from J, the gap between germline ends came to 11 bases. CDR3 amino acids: CASSPPTSYEQYF. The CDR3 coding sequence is TGTGCCAGCAGCCCGCCGACTAGCTACGAGCAGTACTTC.

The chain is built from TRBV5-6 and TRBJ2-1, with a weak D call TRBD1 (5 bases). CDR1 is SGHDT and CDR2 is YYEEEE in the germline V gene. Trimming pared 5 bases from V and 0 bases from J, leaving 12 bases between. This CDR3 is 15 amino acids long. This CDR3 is CASSPDRTSYNEQFF. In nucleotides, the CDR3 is TGTGCCAGCAGTCCCGACAGAACCTCCTACAATGAGCAGTTCTTC.

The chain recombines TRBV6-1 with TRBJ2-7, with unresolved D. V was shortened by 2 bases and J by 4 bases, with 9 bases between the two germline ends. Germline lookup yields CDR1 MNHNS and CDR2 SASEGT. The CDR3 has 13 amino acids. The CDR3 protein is CASSERTAYEQYF. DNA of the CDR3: TGTGCCAGCAGTGAACGAACAGCTTACGAGCAGTACTTC.

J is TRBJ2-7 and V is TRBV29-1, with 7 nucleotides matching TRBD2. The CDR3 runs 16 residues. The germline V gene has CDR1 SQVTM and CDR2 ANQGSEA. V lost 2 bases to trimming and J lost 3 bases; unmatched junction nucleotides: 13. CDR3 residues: CSVELRAGVGIYEQYF. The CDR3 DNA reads TGCAGCGTTGAATTACGGGCGGGGGTAGGTATCTACGAGCAGTACTTC.

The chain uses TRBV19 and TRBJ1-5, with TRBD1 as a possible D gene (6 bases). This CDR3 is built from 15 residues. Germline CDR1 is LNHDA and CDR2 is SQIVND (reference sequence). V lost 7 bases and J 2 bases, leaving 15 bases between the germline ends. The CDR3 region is CASNLGARGNQPQHF. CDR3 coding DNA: TGTGCCAGTAATCTGGGGGCTCGGGGCAATCAGCCCCAGCATTTT.

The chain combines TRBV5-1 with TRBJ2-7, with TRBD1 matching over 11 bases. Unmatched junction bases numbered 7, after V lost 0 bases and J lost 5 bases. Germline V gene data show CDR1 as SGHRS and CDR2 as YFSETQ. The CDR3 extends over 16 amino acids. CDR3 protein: CASSLALGQGADEQYF. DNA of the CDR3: TGCGCCAGCAGCTTGGCCTTAGGACAGGGGGCCGACGAGCAGTACTTC.

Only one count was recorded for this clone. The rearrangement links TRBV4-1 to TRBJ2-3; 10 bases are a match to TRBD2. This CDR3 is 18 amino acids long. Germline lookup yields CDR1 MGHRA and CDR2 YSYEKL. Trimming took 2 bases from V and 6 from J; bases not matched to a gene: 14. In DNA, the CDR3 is TGCGCCAGCAGCCAACCCGTGAGGGTAGCGGGAGGTGACGATACGCAGTATTTT. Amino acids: CASSQPVRVAGGDDTQYF.

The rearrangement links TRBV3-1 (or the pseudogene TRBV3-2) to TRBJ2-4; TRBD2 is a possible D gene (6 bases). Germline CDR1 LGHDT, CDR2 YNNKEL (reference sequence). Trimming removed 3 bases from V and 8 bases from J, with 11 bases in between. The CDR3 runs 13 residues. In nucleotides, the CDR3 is TGTGCCAGCAGCCAGGGTACGGGGGACATTCAGTACTTC. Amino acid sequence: CASSQGTGDIQYF.

The CDR3 bases are TGTGCCACCAGCAGAGGTGGCAGGGAGGGTACGCAGTATTTT. Amino acid sequence: CATSRGGREGTQYF. This chain connects TRBV15 to TRBJ2-3; 7 bases agree with TRBD2. Trimming at V came to 1 base and at J to 8 bases, leaving 6 bases not matched to a gene. This CDR3 comprises 14 residues. From germline, CDR1 is LNHNV and CDR2 YYDKDF (reference sequence). Full variable domain (rest looked up from reference TRBV15 and TRBJ2-3): DAMVIQNPRYQVTQFGKPVTLSCSQTLNHNVMYWYQQKSSQAPKLLFHYYDKDFNNEADTPDNFQSRRPNTSFCFLDIRSPGLGDTAMYLCATSRGGREGTQYFGPGTRLTVL.

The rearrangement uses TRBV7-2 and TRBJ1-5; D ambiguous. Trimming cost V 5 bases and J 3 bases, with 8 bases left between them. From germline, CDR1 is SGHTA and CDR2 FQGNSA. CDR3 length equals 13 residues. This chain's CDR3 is CASSRRYNQPQHF. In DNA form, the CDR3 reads TGTGCCAGCAGCCGGCGGTACAATCAGCCCCAGCATTTT.

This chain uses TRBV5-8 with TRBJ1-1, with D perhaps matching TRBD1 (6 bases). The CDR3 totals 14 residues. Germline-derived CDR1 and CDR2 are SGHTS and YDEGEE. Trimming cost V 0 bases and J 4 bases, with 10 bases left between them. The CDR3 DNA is TGTGCCAGCAGCTTGGGGGCCAGGGGCACTGAAGCTTTCTTT. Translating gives CASSLGARGTEAFF.

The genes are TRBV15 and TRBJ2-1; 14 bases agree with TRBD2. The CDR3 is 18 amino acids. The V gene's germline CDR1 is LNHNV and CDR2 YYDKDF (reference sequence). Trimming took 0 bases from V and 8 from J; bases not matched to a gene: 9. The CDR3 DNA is TGTGCCACCAGCAGAGAGGTCGGGACTAGCGGGAGTATGGATGAGCAGTTCTTC. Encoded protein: CATSREVGTSGSMDEQFF.

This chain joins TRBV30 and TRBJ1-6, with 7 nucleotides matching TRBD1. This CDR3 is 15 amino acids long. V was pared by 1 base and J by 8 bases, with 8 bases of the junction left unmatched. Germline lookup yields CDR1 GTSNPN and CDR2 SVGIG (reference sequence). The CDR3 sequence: CAWSETGQRDSPLHF. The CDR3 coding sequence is TGTGCCTGGAGTGAAACGGGACAGCGAGATTCACCCCTCCACTTT.

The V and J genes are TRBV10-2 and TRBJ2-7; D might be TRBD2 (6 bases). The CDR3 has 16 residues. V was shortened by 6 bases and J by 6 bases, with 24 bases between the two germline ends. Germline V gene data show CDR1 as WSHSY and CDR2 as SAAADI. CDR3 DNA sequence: TGCGCCAGCAGGAAATTTGGAGGGACGGCTCATTCCGAGCAGTACTTC. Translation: CASRKFGGTAHSEQYF.

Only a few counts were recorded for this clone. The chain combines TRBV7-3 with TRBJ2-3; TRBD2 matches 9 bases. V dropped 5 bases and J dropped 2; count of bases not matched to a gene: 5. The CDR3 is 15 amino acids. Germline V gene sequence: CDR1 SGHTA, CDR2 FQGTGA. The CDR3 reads CASSRIAGATDTQYF. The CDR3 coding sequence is TGTGCCAGCAGCAGGATAGCGGGGGCCACAGATACGCAGTATTTT.

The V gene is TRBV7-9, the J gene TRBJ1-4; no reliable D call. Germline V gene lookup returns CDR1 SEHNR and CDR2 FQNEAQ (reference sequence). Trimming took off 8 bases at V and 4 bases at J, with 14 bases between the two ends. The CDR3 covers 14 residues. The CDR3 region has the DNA TGTGCCAGCCGCCGTGGAGGAAATAATGAAAAACTGTTTTTT. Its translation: CASRRGGNNEKLFF.

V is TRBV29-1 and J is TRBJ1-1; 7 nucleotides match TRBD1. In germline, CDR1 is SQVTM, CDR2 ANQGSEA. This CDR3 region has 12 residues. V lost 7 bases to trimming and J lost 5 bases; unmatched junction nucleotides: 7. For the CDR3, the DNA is TGCAGCGGAGGGGGCCGAGGAACTGAAGCTTTCTTT. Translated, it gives CSGGGRGTEAFF.

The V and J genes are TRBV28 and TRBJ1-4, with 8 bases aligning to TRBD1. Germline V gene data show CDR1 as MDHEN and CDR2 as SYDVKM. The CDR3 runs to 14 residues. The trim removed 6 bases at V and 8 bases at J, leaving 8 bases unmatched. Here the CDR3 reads CASRPTGGIEKLFF. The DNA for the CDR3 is TGTGCCAGCAGACCTACAGGGGGTATCGAAAAACTGTTTTTT.

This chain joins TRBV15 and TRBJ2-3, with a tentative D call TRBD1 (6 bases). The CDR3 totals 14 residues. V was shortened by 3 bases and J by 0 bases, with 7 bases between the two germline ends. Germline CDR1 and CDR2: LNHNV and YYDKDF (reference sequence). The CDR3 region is CATSRTGSTDTQYF. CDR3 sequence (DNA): TGTGCCACCAGCAGGACAGGTAGCACAGATACGCAGTATTTT.

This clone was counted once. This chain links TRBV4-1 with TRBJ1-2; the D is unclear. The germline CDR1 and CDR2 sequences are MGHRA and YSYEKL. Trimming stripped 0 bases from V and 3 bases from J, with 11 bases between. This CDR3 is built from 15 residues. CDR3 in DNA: TGCGCCAGCAGCCAAGATATCTGGGCCGACTATGGCTACACCTTC. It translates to CASSQDIWADYGYTF.